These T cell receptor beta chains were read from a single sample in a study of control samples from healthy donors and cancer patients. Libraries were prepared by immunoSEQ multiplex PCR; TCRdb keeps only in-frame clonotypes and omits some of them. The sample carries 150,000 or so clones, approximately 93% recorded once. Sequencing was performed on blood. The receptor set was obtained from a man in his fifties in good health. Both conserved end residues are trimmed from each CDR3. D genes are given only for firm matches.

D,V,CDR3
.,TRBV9,ASSVEQGNTGELF
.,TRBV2,ASSAGDNTGELF
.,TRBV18,ASSQGMDSGNTIY
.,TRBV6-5,ASRNPPGGNYGYT
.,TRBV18,ASSPGELNEKLF
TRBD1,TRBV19,ASSTTGKSPLH
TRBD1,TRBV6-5,ASRSPGQGAGAF
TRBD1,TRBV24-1,ATSEATGRGEQF
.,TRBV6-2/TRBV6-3,ASSFYNEQF
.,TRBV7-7,ASSPGRNSGNTIY
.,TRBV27,ASSSGWGPYEQY
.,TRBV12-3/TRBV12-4,ASSPGPQETQY
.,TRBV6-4,ASRPANTGELF
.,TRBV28,ASSINLDEQF
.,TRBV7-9,ASRSLYNEQF
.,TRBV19,ASSIRVSSSTDTQY
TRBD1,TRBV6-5,ATSPRTGPQPQH
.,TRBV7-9,ASSPRIGELF
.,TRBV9,ASSPQLATGEQF
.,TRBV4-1,ASSQDRGTLYNEQF
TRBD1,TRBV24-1,ATSESGTASTDTQY
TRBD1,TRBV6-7,ASRQGARILYEQY
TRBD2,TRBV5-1,ASSLGLAVYEQF
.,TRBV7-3,ASSLYGGANTEAF
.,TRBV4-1,ASSQGKAYEQY
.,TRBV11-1,ASSLLRATNTEAF
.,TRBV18,ASSPGGAGANVLT
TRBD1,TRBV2,ASTLTGVEAF
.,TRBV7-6,ASSLQLTTDTQY
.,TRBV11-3,ASSLARDYNEQF
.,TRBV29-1,SLGRAGNEQF
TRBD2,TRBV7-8,ASSLASGRPNTGELF
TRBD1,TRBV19,ASSPDRGPLH
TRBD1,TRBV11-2,ASRTDRAGNTIY
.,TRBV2,ASSEDARWGTDTQY
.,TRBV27,ASSPRTAVAYEQY
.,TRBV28,ASRDERAYEQY
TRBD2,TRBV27,ASRPELAGGDGELF
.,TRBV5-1,ASSLAFPGNEKLF
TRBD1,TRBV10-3,AMGQEFRYGYT
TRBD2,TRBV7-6,ASSLTGLAGGIEQF
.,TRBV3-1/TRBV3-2,ASSQEEGVAGELF
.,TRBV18,ASSPNKPATNEKLF
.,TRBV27,ASRGGPSYNSPLH
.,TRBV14,ASSRQPGGYGYT
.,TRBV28,ASSLGSANTGELF
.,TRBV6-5,VSSLSGSYEQY
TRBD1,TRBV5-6,ASSLRDRGRNEQF
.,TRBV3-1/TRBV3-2,ASSQVPVGSTEAF
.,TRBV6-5,ASSPGLWDEQY
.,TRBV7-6,ASSLAGSEQY
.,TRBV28,ASSFRVANSNQPQH